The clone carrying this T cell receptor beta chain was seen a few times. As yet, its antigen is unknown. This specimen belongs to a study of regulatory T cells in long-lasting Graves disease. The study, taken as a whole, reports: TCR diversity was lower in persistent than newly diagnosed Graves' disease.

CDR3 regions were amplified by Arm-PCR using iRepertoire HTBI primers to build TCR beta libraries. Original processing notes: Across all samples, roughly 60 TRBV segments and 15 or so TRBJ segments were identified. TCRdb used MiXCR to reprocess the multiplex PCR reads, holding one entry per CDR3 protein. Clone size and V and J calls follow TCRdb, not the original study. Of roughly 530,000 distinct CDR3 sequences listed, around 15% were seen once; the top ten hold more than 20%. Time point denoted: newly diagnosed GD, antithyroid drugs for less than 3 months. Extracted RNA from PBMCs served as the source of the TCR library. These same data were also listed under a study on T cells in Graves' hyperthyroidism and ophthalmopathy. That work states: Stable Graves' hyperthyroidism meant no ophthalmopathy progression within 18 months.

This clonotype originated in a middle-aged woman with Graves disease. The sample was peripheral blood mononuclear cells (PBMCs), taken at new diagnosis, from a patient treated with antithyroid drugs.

CDR3 sequence reads: CASSLDSADARNNSPLHF. The CDR3 nucleotides are TGTGCCAGCAGCTTAGACTCGGCGGATGCAAGAAATAATTCACCCCTCCACTTT. The chain is built from TRBV11-3 and TRBJ1-6; no clear D. This CDR3 has 18 residues. Germline loops: CDR1 SGHNT, CDR2 YENEEA. Deletions cut 0 bases from V and 5 bases from J, with 17 bases between.